These 4 T cell receptor beta chains came from one sample sequenced in a study of cytomegalovirus exposure and HLA in healthy donors. Sequenced by immunoSEQ multiplex PCR; TCRdb stores in-frame clones only, minus some. The table has approximately 300,000 clones, about nine tenths seen once. Sequencing used PBMCs. The origin of the receptors is a woman in her twenties or thirties in good health and CMV-seropositive.

This clone was detected a few times. V and J are TRBV6-4 and TRBJ2-3; D unresolved. The CDR3 sequence is 13 residues long. Per germline, CDR1 MRHNA and CDR2 SNTAGT. Trimming shortened V by 8 bases and J by 0 bases, and 9 bases separated the two germline ends. The CDR3 bases are TGTGCCAGCGGCAAGACTAGCACAGATACGCAGTATTTT. Protein product: CASGKTSTDTQYF.

V gene TRBV7-9 combines with J gene TRBJ2-1; D unclear. Germline values: CDR1 SEHNR, CDR2 FQNEAQ (reference sequence). This CDR3 spans 13 amino acids. Trimming removed 1 base at V and 8 bases at J, with 9 bases between. DNA for the CDR3: TGTGCCAGCAGCTTAGAGGCTGGCGATGAGCAGTTCTTC. It is translated as CASSLEAGDEQFF. Full variable domain (remainder filled in from reference TRBV7-9 and TRBJ2-1): DTGVSQNPRHKITKRGQNVTFRCDPISEHNRLYWYRQTLGQGPEFLTYFQNEAQLEKSRLLSDRFSAERPKGSFSTLEIQRTEQGDSAMYLCASSLEAGDEQFFGPGTRLTVL.

The chain carries TRBV9 and TRBJ2-2, with a tentative D call TRBD1 (6 bases). Per germline, CDR1 SGDLS and CDR2 YYNGEE. V was cut by 4 bases and J by 7 bases, with 8 bases left in between. CDR3 length equals 12 residues. In DNA form, the CDR3 reads TGTGCCAGCAGCTTACAGGGCGGGGAGCTGTTTTTT. This gives the protein CASSLQGGELFF. The complete variable domain, with remaining parts taken from reference TRBV9 and TRBJ2-2, reads DSGVTQTPKHLITATGQRVTLRCSPRSGDLSVYWYQQSLDQGLQFLIQYYNGEERAKGNILERFSAQQFPDLHSELNLSSLELGDSALYFCASSLQGGELFFGEGSRLTVL.

The genes are TRBV27 and TRBJ2-3; 9 bases are shared with TRBD2. This CDR3 has 14 amino acids. CDR1 is MNHEY, CDR2 SMNVEV, per germline (reference sequence). V was pared by 6 bases and J by 1 base, with 2 bases of the junction left unmatched. The CDR3 spells CASRIAGGTDTQYF. The CDR3 DNA sequence: TGTGCCAGCAGAATAGCGGGGGGCACAGATACGCAGTATTTT.